The 11 T cell receptor beta chains below were found in one sample sequenced in a study of cytomegalovirus exposure and HLA in healthy donors. Primers included in the PCR were 60 Vbeta and 13 Jbeta primers. Profiling relied on immunoSEQ multiplex PCR, and the TCRdb table lists in-frame clones only, not all of them. The sample contains some 130,000 clones, approximately 80% of which appear only once. The sequenced sample consisted of PBMCs. Receptors originate from a man aged 45-65 years in good health and CMV-seronegative.

V usage is TRBV5-4 and J usage is TRBJ2-1, with 10 bases identical to TRBD1. Trimming took 2 bases from V and 4 from J; bases not matched to a gene: 3. Per the germline V gene, CDR1 is SGHNT and CDR2 is YYREEE (reference sequence). The length of the CDR3 is 15 residues. CDR3 protein: CASSFGTGVYNEQFF. For the CDR3, the DNA is TGTGCCAGCAGCTTCGGGACAGGGGTATACAATGAGCAGTTCTTC.

This clone was picked up one time. This chain joins TRBV2 and TRBJ1-4; 8 bases are a match to TRBD1. From germline, CDR1 is SNHLY and CDR2 FYNNEI. Trimming at V came to 6 bases and at J to 4 bases, leaving 7 bases not matched to a gene. CDR3 length: 15 residues. The CDR3 is CASRAQGGNNEKLFF. CDR3 bases: TGTGCCAGCAGGGCACAGGGGGGGAATAATGAAAAACTGTTTTTT. The entire variable domain, with the rest obtained from reference TRBV2 and TRBJ1-4, is as follows: EPEVTQTPSHQVTQMGQEVILRCVPISNHLYFYWYRQILGQKVEFLVSFYNNEISEKSEIFDDQFSVERPDGSNFTLKIRSTKLEDSAMYFCASRAQGGNNEKLFFGSGTQLSVL.

The V and J genes are TRBV19 and TRBJ2-5, with 9 positions matching TRBD1. CDR1 and CDR2 (germline): LNHDA, SQIVND (reference sequence). The CDR3 totals 16 residues. Trimming at V came to 3 bases and at J to 1 base, leaving 6 bases not matched to a gene. The CDR3 loop reads CASSIGGTGRQETQYF. Written as DNA, the CDR3 is TGTGCCAGTAGTATTGGCGGGACAGGGCGCCAAGAGACCCAGTACTTC.

The J gene is TRBJ2-3, the V gene TRBV5-1, with 9 bases matching TRBD2. Germline V gene lookup returns CDR1 SGHRS and CDR2 YFSETQ. The CDR3 spans 14 residues. J gave up 4 bases and V 4 bases, and 4 bases lay outside the gene matches. DNA of the CDR3: TGCGCCAGCAGCGTCGGACTAGCGTCAGATACGCAGTATTTT. It specifies CASSVGLASDTQYF.

The chain recombines TRBV6-1 with TRBJ2-1; D not certain. V lost 5 bases, J lost 9 bases, and 17 bases lay in between. CDR3 length: 14 amino acids. Germline V gene data show CDR1 as MNHNS and CDR2 as SASEGT. In DNA form, the CDR3 reads TGTGCCAGCAGTCCCCGACACGGCCACGTTGAGCAGTTCTTC. It codes for CASSPRHGHVEQFF.

The chain combines TRBV29-1 with TRBJ2-5; TRBD2 matches 13 bases. The CDR3 runs 16 residues. Trimming took 6 bases from V and 3 from J; bases not matched to a gene: 10. From germline, CDR1 is SQVTM and CDR2 ANQGSEA. CDR3 region: CSVGVGTSGEEETQYF. CDR3 DNA sequence: TGCAGCGTCGGAGTTGGGACTAGCGGGGAGGAAGAGACCCAGTACTTC. Full variable domain (remainder filled in from reference TRBV29-1 and TRBJ2-5): SAVISQKPSRDICQRGTSLTIQCQVDSQVTMMFWYRQQPGQSLTLIATANQGSEATYESGFVIDKFPISRPNLTFSTLTVSNMSPEDSSIYLCSVGVGTSGEEETQYFGPGTRLLVL.

The genes are TRBV27 and TRBJ1-1, with no clear D. CDR1 is MNHEY, CDR2 SMNVEV, per germline (reference sequence). The CDR3 totals 13 residues. Trimming left V 5 bases short and J 1 base short, with 8 bases between. CDR3: CASSLRQNTEAFF. Here the CDR3 DNA reads TGTGCCAGCAGTCTCCGACAGAACACTGAAGCTTTCTTT.

J is TRBJ1-1 and V is TRBV29-1; D gene unclear. Germline-derived CDR1 and CDR2 are SQVTM and ANQGSEA. The CDR3 has 13 residues. Trimming stripped 6 bases from V and 1 base from J, with 12 bases between. CDR3 sequence reads: CSVSEGRNTEAFF. The CDR3 nucleotides are TGCAGCGTGAGTGAGGGCCGGAACACTGAAGCTTTCTTT.

The gene calls are TRBV6-1 and TRBJ1-5; 9 nucleotides match TRBD1. This CDR3 contains 15 residues. V was pared by 6 bases and J by 5 bases, with 8 bases of the junction left unmatched. The germline V gene encodes CDR1 MNHNS and CDR2 SASEGT. In DNA form, the CDR3 reads TGTGCCAGCAGGGCGGCGGGACAGGGCGATCAGCCCCAGCATTTT. This encodes CASRAAGQGDQPQHF.

DNA of the CDR3: TGCGCCAGCAGCTCGCCCGGACAGGGGAACGAGCAGTACTTC. Residues: CASSSPGQGNEQYF. The rearrangement uses TRBV5-1 and TRBJ2-5, with 9 bases identical to TRBD1. The end of the DNA aligns better with TRBJ2-7, so the J call may be wrong. The CDR3 spans 14 residues. CDR1 is SGHRS, CDR2 YFSETQ, per germline.

CDR3 sequence reads: CASSIRRGGSGNTIYF. CDR3 DNA sequence: TGTGCCAGTAGTATCCGCCGCGGAGGATCGGGAAACACCATATATTTT. The chain joins TRBV19 to TRBJ1-3; D is unclear. This CDR3 spans 16 amino acids. Between the trimmed V and J ends, which lost 3 bases and 4 bases, there was a span of 16 bases. The germline V gene encodes CDR1 LNHDA and CDR2 SQIVND (reference sequence).